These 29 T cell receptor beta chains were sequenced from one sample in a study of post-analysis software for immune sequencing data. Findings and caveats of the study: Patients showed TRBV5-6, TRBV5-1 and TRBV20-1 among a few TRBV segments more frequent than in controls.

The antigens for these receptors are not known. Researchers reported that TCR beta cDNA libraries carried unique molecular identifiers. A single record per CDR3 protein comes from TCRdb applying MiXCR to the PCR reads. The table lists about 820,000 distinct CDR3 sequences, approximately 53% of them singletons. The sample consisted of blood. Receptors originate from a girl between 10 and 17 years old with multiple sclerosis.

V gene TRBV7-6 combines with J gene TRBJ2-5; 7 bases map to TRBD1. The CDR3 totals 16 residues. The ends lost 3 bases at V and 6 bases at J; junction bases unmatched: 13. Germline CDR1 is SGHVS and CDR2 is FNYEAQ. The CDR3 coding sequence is TGTGCCAGCAGCTTGACCCCGACCGGGACAGCGAAGACCCAGTACTTC. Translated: CASSLTPTGTAKTQYF.

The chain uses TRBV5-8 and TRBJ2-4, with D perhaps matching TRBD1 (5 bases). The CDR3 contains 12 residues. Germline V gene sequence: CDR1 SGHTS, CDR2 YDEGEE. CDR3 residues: CATKGQGDIQYF. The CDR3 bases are TGTGCTACTAAGGGGCAGGGCGACATTCAGTACTTC.

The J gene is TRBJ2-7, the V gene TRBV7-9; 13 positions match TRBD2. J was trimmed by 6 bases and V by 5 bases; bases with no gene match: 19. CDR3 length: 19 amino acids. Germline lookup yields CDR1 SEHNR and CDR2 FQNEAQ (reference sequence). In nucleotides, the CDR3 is TGTGCCAGCAGCCCTAGAAGTTATGGACTAGCGGGAGTTGGGGGCGAGCAGTACTTC. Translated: CASSPRSYGLAGVGGEQYF.

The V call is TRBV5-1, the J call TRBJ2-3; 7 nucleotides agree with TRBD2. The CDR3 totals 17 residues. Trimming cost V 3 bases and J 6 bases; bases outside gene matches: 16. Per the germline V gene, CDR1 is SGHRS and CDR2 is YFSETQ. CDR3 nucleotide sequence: TGCGCCAGCAGCTGGGGAGGGCAGGGCGCTTTTGGGGATACGCAGTATTTT. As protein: CASSWGGQGAFGDTQYF.

The CDR3 DNA follows: TGTGCCAGCAGTTTAGAGGGACCTAGGGAGACCCAGTACTTC. Translating it yields CASSLEGPRETQYF. The chain links TRBV12-3 or TRBV12-4 to TRBJ2-5; D is possibly TRBD1 or TRBD2 (5 bases each). Trimming cost V 1 base and J 5 bases, with 11 bases left between them. The CDR3 has 14 amino acids.

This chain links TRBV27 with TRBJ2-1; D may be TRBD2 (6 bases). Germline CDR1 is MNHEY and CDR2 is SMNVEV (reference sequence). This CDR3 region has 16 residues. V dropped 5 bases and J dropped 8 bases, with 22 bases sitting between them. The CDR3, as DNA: TGTGCCAGCAGTACCCCCGGGACTTTGGTAGGTCATGAGCAGTTCTTC. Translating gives CASSTPGTLVGHEQFF.

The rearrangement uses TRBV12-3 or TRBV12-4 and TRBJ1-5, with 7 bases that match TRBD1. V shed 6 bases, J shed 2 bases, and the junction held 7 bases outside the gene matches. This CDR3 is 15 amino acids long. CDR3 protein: CASSRQGPGNQPQHF. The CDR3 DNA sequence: TGTGCCAGCAGCCGACAGGGACCGGGCAATCAGCCCCAGCATTTT.

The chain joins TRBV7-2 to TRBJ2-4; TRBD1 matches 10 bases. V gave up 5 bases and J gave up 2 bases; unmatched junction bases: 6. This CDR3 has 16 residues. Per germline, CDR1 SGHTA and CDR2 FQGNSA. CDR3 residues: CASSHGTGVSKNIQYF. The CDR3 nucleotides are TGTGCCAGCAGCCACGGGACAGGGGTGTCCAAAAACATTCAGTACTTC. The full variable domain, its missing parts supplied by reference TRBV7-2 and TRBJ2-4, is GAGVSQSPSNKVTEKGKDVELRCDPISGHTALYWYRQSLGQGLEFLIYFQGNSAPDKSGLPSDRFSAERTGGSVSTLTIQRTQQEDSAVYLCASSHGTGVSKNIQYFGAGTRLSVL.

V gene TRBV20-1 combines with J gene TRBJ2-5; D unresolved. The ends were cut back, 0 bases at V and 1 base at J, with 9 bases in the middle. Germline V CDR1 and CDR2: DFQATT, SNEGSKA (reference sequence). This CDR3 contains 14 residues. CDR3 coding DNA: TGCAGTGCTAGAGAACAGTGGAGCCAAGAGACCCAGTACTTC. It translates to CSAREQWSQETQYF.

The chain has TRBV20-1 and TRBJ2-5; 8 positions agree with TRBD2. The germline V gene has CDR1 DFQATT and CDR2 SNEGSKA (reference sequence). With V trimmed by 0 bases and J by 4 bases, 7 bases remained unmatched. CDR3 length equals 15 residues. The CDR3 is CSAREGTGGPETQYF. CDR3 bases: TGCAGTGCTAGAGAAGGAACGGGAGGGCCAGAGACCCAGTACTTC.

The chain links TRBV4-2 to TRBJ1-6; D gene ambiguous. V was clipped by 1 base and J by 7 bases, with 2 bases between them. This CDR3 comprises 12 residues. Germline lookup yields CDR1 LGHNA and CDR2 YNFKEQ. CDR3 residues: CASSQGNSPLHF. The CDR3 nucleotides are TGTGCCAGCAGCCAAGGGAATTCACCCCTCCACTTT.

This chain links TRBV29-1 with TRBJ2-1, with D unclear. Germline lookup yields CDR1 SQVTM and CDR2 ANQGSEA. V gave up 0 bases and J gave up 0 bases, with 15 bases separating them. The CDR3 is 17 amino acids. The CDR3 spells CSVEDKGNSRSYNEQFF. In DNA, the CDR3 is TGCAGCGTTGAAGATAAAGGGAACAGCCGCTCCTACAATGAGCAGTTCTTC.

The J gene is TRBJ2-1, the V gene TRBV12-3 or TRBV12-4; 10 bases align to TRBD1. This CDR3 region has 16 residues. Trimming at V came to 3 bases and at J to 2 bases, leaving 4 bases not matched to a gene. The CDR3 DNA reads TGTGCCAGCAGTTTCCTTGGACAGGGGGCCTACAATGAGCAGTTCTTC. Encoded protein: CASSFLGQGAYNEQFF.

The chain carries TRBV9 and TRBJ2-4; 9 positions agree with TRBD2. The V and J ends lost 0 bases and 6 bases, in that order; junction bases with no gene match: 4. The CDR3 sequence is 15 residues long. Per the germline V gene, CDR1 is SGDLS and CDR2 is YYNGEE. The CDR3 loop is CASSVGLAEGNIQYF. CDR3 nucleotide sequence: TGTGCCAGCAGCGTAGGACTAGCGGAGGGAAACATTCAGTACTTC. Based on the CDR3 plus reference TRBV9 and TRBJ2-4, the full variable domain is DSGVTQTPKHLITATGQRVTLRCSPRSGDLSVYWYQQSLDQGLQFLIQYYNGEERAKGNILERFSAQQFPDLHSELNLSSLELGDSALYFCASSVGLAEGNIQYFGAGTRLSVL.

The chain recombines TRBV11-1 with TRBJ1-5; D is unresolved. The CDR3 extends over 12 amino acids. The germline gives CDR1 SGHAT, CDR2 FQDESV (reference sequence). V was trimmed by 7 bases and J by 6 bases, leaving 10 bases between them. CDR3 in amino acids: CASTAAIQPQHF. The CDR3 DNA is TGTGCCAGCACTGCGGCGATTCAGCCCCAGCATTTT. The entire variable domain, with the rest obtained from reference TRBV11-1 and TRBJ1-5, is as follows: EAEVAQSPRYKITEKSQAVAFWCDPISGHATLYWYRQILGQGPELLVQFQDESVVDDSQLPKDRFSAERLKGVDSTLKIQPAELGDSAMYLCASTAAIQPQHFGDGTRLSIL.

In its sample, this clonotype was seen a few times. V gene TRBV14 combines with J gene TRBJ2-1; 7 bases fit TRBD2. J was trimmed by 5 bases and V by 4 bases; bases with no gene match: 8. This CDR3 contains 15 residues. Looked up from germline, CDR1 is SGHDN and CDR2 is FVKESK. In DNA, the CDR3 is TGTGCCAGCAGCCGCGGACTAGGCTCTAACAATGAGCAGTTCTTC. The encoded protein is CASSRGLGSNNEQFF.

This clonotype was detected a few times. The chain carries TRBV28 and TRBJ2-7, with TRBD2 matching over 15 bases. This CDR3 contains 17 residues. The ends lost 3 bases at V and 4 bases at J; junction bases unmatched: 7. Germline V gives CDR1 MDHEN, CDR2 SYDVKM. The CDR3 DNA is TGTGCCAGCAGTTTCGATGGACTAGCGGGAGGGGCATACGAGCAGTACTTC. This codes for CASSFDGLAGGAYEQYF.

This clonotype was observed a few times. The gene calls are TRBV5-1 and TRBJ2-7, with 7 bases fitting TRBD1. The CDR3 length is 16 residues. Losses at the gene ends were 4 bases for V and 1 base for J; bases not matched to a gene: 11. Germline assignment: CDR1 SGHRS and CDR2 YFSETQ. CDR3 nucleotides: TGCGCCAGCAGCCCGACTTTTGGGACAGAGTCCTACGAGCAGTACTTC. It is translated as CASSPTFGTESYEQYF.

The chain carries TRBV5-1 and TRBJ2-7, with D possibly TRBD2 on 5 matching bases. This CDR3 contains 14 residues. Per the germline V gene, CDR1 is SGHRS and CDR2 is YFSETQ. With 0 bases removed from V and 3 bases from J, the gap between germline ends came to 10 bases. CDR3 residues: CASSLGAVDYEQYF. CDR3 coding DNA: TGCGCCAGCAGCTTGGGAGCGGTGGACTACGAGCAGTACTTC.

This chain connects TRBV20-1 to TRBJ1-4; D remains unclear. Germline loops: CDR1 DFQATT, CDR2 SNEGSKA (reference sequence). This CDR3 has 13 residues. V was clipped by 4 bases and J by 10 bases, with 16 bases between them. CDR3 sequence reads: CSAKSSEHLKLFF. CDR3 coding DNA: TGCAGTGCTAAGTCCTCAGAGCACTTAAAACTGTTTTTT.

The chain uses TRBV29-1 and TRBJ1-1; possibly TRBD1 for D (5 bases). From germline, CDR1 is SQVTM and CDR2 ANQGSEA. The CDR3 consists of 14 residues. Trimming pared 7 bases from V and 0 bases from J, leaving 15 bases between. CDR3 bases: TGCAGCGGCTCTTGGGGGATCATGAACACTGAAGCTTTCTTT. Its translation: CSGSWGIMNTEAFF.

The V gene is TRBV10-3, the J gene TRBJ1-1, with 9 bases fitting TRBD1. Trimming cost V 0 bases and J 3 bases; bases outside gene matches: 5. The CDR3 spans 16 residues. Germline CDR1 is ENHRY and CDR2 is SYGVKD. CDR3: CAISESTGDRDTEAFF. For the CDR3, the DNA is TGTGCCATCAGTGAGTCGACGGGGGACAGGGACACTGAAGCTTTCTTT.

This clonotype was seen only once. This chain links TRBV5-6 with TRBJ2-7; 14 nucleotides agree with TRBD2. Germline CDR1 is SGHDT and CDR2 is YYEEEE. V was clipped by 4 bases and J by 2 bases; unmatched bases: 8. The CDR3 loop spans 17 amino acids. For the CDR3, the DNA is TGTGCCAGCAGCCCAGGACTAGCGGGGGGCCGAACCTACGAGCAGTACTTC. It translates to CASSPGLAGGRTYEQYF.

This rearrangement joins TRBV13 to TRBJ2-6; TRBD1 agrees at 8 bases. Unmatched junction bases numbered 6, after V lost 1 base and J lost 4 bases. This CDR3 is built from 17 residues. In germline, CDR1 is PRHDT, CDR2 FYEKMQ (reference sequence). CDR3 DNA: TGTGCCAGCAGCTTAGTGCGTCAGGGGGCCGGGGCCAACGTCCTGACTTTC. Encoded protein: CASSLVRQGAGANVLTF.

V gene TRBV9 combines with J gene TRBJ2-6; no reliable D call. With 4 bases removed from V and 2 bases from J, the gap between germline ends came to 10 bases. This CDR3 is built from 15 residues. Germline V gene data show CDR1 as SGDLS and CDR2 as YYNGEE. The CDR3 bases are TGTGCCAGCAGCCAACCTAGAACTGGGGCCAACGTCCTGACTTTC. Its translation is CASSQPRTGANVLTF. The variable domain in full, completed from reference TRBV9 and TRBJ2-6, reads DSGVTQTPKHLITATGQRVTLRCSPRSGDLSVYWYQQSLDQGLQFLIQYYNGEERAKGNILERFSAQQFPDLHSELNLSSLELGDSALYFCASSQPRTGANVLTFGAGSRLTVL.

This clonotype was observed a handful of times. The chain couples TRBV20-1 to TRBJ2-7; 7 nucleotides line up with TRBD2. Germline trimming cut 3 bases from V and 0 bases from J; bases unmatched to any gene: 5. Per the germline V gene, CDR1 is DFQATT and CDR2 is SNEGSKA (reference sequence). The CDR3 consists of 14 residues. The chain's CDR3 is CSASLSGYSYEQYF. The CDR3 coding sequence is TGCAGTGCTAGTCTTAGCGGGTACTCCTACGAGCAGTACTTC.

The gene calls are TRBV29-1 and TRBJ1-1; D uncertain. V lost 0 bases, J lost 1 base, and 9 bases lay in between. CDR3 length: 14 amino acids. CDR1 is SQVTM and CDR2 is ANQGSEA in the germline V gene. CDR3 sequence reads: CSVEELIPNTEAFF. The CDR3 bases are TGCAGCGTTGAAGAACTGATCCCGAACACTGAAGCTTTCTTT.

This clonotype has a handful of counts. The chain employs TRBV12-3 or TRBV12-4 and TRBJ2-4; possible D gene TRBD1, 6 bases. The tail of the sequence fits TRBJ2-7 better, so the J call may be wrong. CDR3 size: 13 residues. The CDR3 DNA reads TGTGCCAGCAGGCGGACAGACGCGGGCGAGCAGTACTTC. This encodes CASRRTDAGEQYF.

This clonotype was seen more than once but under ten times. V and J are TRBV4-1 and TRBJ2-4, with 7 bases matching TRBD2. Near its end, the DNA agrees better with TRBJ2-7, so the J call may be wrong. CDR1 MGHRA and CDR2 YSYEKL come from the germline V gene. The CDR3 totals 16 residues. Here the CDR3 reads CASSQEGGRALGEQYF. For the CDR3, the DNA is TGCGCCAGCAGCCAAGAAGGCGGGAGAGCTCTGGGCGAGCAGTACTTC.